The 30 T cell receptor beta chains below were found in one sample sequenced in a study of cytomegalovirus exposure and HLA in healthy donors. Sequenced by immunoSEQ multiplex PCR; TCRdb stores in-frame clones only, minus some. The data show more than 80,000 clones, 88% seen once. The material sequenced was PBMCs. The source of these receptors is a woman between 18 and 29 years old in good health and CMV-seropositive.

The chain is built from TRBV9 and TRBJ2-4; possibly TRBD1 for D (5 bases). The CDR3 is 15 amino acids. Trimming shortened V by 4 bases and J by 1 base, and 12 bases separated the two germline ends. Germline CDR1 SGDLS, CDR2 YYNGEE. The CDR3 nucleotides are TGTGCCAGCAGCCCGAGGTGGGGCGCCAAAAACATTCAGTACTTC. Its translation: CASSPRWGAKNIQYF. The whole variable domain, remainder taken from reference TRBV9 and TRBJ2-4, is DSGVTQTPKHLITATGQRVTLRCSPRSGDLSVYWYQQSLDQGLQFLIQYYNGEERAKGNILERFSAQQFPDLHSELNLSSLELGDSALYFCASSPRWGAKNIQYFGAGTRLSVL.

The chain uses TRBV6-6 and TRBJ2-7, with 9 positions matching TRBD2. Germline V gene sequence: CDR1 MNHNY, CDR2 SVGAGI (reference sequence). V was clipped by 1 base and J by 5 bases; unmatched bases: 6. The CDR3 contains 15 residues. DNA for the CDR3: TGTGCCAGCAGTTACTTGGTAGCGGGGGTTGACGAGCAGTACTTC. Protein sequence: CASSYLVAGVDEQYF.

The V gene is TRBV6-5, the J gene TRBJ2-2; tentatively, D is TRBD2 (7 bases). The length of the CDR3 is 13 residues. Germline CDR1 is MNHEY and CDR2 is SVGAGI. Trimming removed 7 bases at V and 4 bases at J, with 10 bases between. The DNA for the CDR3 is TGTGCCAGCATGGCGGGGGCCACCGGGGAGCTGTTTTTT. It encodes CASMAGATGELFF.

This clone was observed a single time. The rearrangement joins TRBV11-2 to TRBJ1-1; the D is unclear. This CDR3 has 12 residues. The germline CDR1 and CDR2 sequences are SGHAT and FQNNGV. V was shortened by 1 base and J by 7 bases, with 7 bases between the two germline ends. CDR3 sequence (DNA): TGTGCCAGCAGCTTAGGCCACAGTGAAGCTTTCTTT. Translating gives CASSLGHSEAFF.

This clone was picked up one time. The chain links TRBV4-2 to TRBJ2-3; D might be TRBD2 (5 bases). This CDR3 is built from 16 residues. V dropped 3 bases and J dropped 4 bases, with 17 bases sitting between them. Looked up from germline, CDR1 is LGHNA and CDR2 is YNFKEQ. The CDR3 spells CASSQALLEKADTQYF. In DNA form, the CDR3 reads TGTGCCAGCAGCCAGGCCCTACTAGAAAAGGCAGATACGCAGTATTTT.

The chain carries TRBV6-6 and TRBJ1-6, with TRBD1 matching over 7 bases. The CDR3 covers 15 residues. Per germline, CDR1 MNHNY and CDR2 SVGAGI (reference sequence). The V segment lost 6 bases and the J segment 7 bases; nucleotides outside the gene matches: 9. CDR3 in amino acids: CASSSEGQRNSPLHF. The DNA of the CDR3 is TGTGCCAGCAGCTCGGAGGGACAGCGGAATTCACCCCTCCACTTT.

The chain combines TRBV29-1 with TRBJ2-5; TRBD2 is a possible D gene (5 bases). This CDR3 contains 14 residues. The germline V gene has CDR1 SQVTM and CDR2 ANQGSEA. V was cut by 4 bases and J by 5 bases, with 17 bases left in between. The CDR3 nucleotides are TGCAGCGTTGTCACTAGTGTGTCCCTTGAGACCCAGTACTTC. Translated, it gives CSVVTSVSLETQYF. Based on the CDR3 plus reference TRBV29-1 and TRBJ2-5, the full variable domain is SAVISQKPSRDICQRGTSLTIQCQVDSQVTMMFWYRQQPGQSLTLIATANQGSEATYESGFVIDKFPISRPNLTFSTLTVSNMSPEDSSIYLCSVVTSVSLETQYFGPGTRLLVL.

This chain links TRBV12-2 with TRBJ2-2; the D call of TRBD2 is as the table states it, not checked on the DNA. TRBV12-2 is designated a pseudogene. This CDR3 has 16 amino acids. The CDR3 coding sequence is TGTGCAAGTCGCTTCCTAGCGGGGGGGCTTTCCGGGGAGCTGTTTTTT. This encodes CASRFLAGGLSGELFF.

The genes are TRBV7-8 and TRBJ2-5; 8 nucleotides agree with TRBD1. With 6 bases clipped from V and 2 bases from J, the junction kept 14 bases outside the gene matches. Germline V gene lookup returns CDR1 SGHVS and CDR2 FQNEAQ. CDR3 length: 17 amino acids. CDR3 sequence: CASRHSRDRRLQETQYF. For the CDR3, the DNA is TGTGCCAGCAGACATAGCCGGGACAGGCGCCTTCAAGAGACCCAGTACTTC.

This clone showed up just once. The chain combines TRBV19 with TRBJ2-7; possible D gene TRBD1, 7 bases. This CDR3 comprises 14 residues. Germline-derived CDR1 and CDR2 are LNHDA and SQIVND (reference sequence). Trimming shortened V by 5 bases and J by 4 bases, and 15 bases separated the two germline ends. DNA of the CDR3: TGTGCCAGTAGTGCGGGGACAGCACCTTACGAGCAGTACGTC. Translation: CASSAGTAPYEQYV.

The chain employs TRBV27 and TRBJ2-7; 12 nucleotides line up with TRBD1. The germline V gene encodes CDR1 MNHEY and CDR2 SMNVEV (reference sequence). Trimming took 3 bases from V and 5 from J; bases not matched to a gene: 11. The CDR3 spans 17 residues. CDR3 in amino acids: CASSLGDRGRERDEQYV. In DNA, the CDR3 is TGTGCCAGCAGTTTGGGGGACAGGGGGCGCGAAAGAGACGAGCAGTACGTC.

The V and J genes are TRBV6-4 and TRBJ2-1; 13 bases are shared with TRBD2. The CDR3 extends over 15 amino acids. Trimming removed 4 bases from V and 3 bases from J; junction bases left unmatched: 0. Germline-derived CDR1 and CDR2 are MRHNA and SNTAGT. CDR3 residues: CASSGTSGGYNEQFF. DNA for the CDR3: TGTGCCAGCAGTGGGACTAGCGGGGGCTACAATGAGCAGTTCTTC.

This clone was counted once. The CDR3 sequence is CASSLGQGNGANVLTF. For the CDR3, the DNA is TGTGCCAGCAGCTTGGGCCAGGGTAATGGGGCCAACGTCCTGACTTTC. The rearrangement uses TRBV5-4 and TRBJ2-6; D is perhaps TRBD1 (5 bases). V lost 0 bases to trimming and J lost 3 bases, with 10 bases between them. Per germline, CDR1 SGHNT and CDR2 YYREEE (reference sequence). The CDR3 length is 16 residues. The entire variable domain, with the rest obtained from reference TRBV5-4 and TRBJ2-6, is as follows: ETGVTQSPTHLIKTRGQQVTLRCSSQSGHNTVSWYQQALGQGPQFIFQYYREEENGRGNFPPRFSGLQFPNYSSELNVNALELDDSALYLCASSLGQGNGANVLTFGAGSRLTVL.

This chain uses TRBV11-3 with TRBJ2-5; 7 bases match TRBD1. In germline, CDR1 is SGHNT, CDR2 YENEEA. V was clipped by 5 bases and J by 3 bases; unmatched bases: 9. The CDR3 has 15 residues. The CDR3 DNA reads TGTGCCAGCAGCAGACGGGACAGCCGAGAAGAGACCCAGTACTTC. Its translation is CASSRRDSREETQYF.

The J gene is TRBJ1-5, the V gene TRBV4-1; 7 nucleotides match TRBD1. V shed 4 bases, J shed 1 base, and the junction held 7 bases outside the gene matches. The CDR3 is made up of 16 amino acids. The germline gives CDR1 MGHRA, CDR2 YSYEKL. The CDR3 loop is CASSRYQGVSNQPQHF. The CDR3, as DNA: TGCGCCAGCAGCCGCTACCAGGGGGTAAGCAATCAGCCCCAGCATTTT.

This clone was seen a handful of times. At one end the junction does not follow the germline gene, possibly because of a read error. The chain combines TRBV2 with TRBJ1-6; a possible D gene is TRBD1 (5 bases). The CDR3 is made up of 13 amino acids. From germline, CDR1 is SNHLY and CDR2 FYNNEI. The CDR3 coding sequence is TGCGACGTAGGTCAGGGCCCAAATTCACCCCTCCACTTT. Amino acid sequence: CDVGQGPNSPLHF.

The chain couples TRBV9 to TRBJ1-2; 9 bases are a match to TRBD1. Trimming at V came to 4 bases and at J to 9 bases, leaving 13 bases not matched to a gene. The CDR3 totals 15 residues. Germline V gene sequence: CDR1 SGDLS, CDR2 YYNGEE. The DNA for the CDR3 is TGTGCCAGCAGCCTCAGTGGGACAGGGACGTTCAGCTACACCTTC. The encoded protein is CASSLSGTGTFSYTF.

This chain links TRBV2 with TRBJ1-2; tentatively, D is TRBD1 (6 bases). The CDR3 is made up of 14 amino acids. Per the germline V gene, CDR1 is SNHLY and CDR2 is FYNNEI. Trimming cost V 5 bases and J 2 bases, with 12 bases left between them. The CDR3 sequence is CASSQGQNNYGYTF. Here the CDR3 DNA reads TGTGCCAGCAGTCAAGGACAGAACAACTATGGCTACACCTTC.

V gene TRBV4-1 combines with J gene TRBJ2-3; 8 bases fit TRBD2. This CDR3 is built from 13 residues. V shed 3 bases, J shed 9 bases, and the junction held 5 bases outside the gene matches. Looked up from germline, CDR1 is MGHRA and CDR2 is YSYEKL. The CDR3 sequence: CASSQRTSRTQYF. The CDR3 DNA reads TGCGCCAGCAGCCAGCGGACTAGCAGGACGCAGTATTTT.

This clone was found once. The DNA of the CDR3 is TGCGCCAGCAGCTTTAACACAGATACGCAGTATTTT. Residues: CASSFNTDTQYF. V and J are TRBV5-1 and TRBJ2-3; D unclear. V lost 2 bases, J lost 2 bases, and 3 bases lay in between. The CDR3 runs to 12 residues. Germline V gene lookup returns CDR1 SGHRS and CDR2 YFSETQ.

This rearrangement joins TRBV29-1 to TRBJ1-3, with D tentatively TRBD1 (5 bases). Looked up from germline, CDR1 is SQVTM and CDR2 is ANQGSEA. The CDR3 runs 13 residues. The V end lost 4 bases, the J end lost 0 bases, and 7 bases lay between the germline ends. As DNA, the CDR3 is TGCAGCGTTGGCGGGACCTCTGGAAACACCATATATTTT. It yields the protein CSVGGTSGNTIYF.

The chain recombines TRBV2 with TRBJ2-3, with TRBD1 as a possible D gene (6 bases). The CDR3 is 15 amino acids. Trimming shortened V by 6 bases and J by 3 bases, and 16 bases separated the two germline ends. Germline loops: CDR1 SNHLY, CDR2 FYNNEI. The CDR3 sequence is CASSETGTRTDTQYF. The CDR3 DNA sequence: TGTGCCAGCAGCGAGACCGGGACAAGGACAGATACGCAGTATTTT.

The rearrangement links TRBV12-2 to TRBJ2-7; the table's D call TRBD2 went unverified against the DNA. TRBV12-2 is a pseudogene. CDR3 size: 13 residues. In DNA form, the CDR3 reads TGTGCAAGTCGCTCCGGGGGGGGTTACGAGCAGTACGTC. It codes for CASRSGGGYEQYV.

The V call is TRBV2, the J call TRBJ1-5; TRBD1 matches 11 bases. Germline values: CDR1 SNHLY, CDR2 FYNNEI. The CDR3 loop spans 17 amino acids. Unmatched junction bases numbered 8, after V lost 0 bases and J lost 7 bases. CDR3 nucleotide sequence: TGTGCCAGCAGTGAAGCGGTGGGGACAGGGGGTGTGCAGCCCCAGCATTTT. It translates to CASSEAVGTGGVQPQHF. Supplemented by reference TRBV2 and TRBJ1-5, the full variable domain reads EPEVTQTPSHQVTQMGQEVILRCVPISNHLYFYWYRQILGQKVEFLVSFYNNEISEKSEIFDDQFSVERPDGSNFTLKIRSTKLEDSAMYFCASSEAVGTGGVQPQHFGDGTRLSIL.

The rearrangement uses TRBV7-3 and TRBJ1-6; D is ambiguous. The V end lost 5 bases, the J end lost 0 bases, and 20 bases lay between the germline ends. Germline V gene sequence: CDR1 SGHTA, CDR2 FQGTGA. This CDR3 is built from 19 residues. The CDR3 reads CASSRSPGAVSSYNSPLHF. In nucleotides, the CDR3 is TGTGCCAGCAGCCGAAGTCCCGGTGCCGTGAGCTCCTATAATTCACCCCTCCACTTT.

CDR3 DNA: TGTGCCAGCAGCCCCCCCCAGGGGACGGATAATTCACCCCTCCACTTT. Protein sequence: CASSPPQGTDNSPLHF. The chain recombines TRBV7-9 with TRBJ1-6, with D maybe TRBD1 (6 bases). This CDR3 spans 16 amino acids. Trimming cost V 5 bases and J 5 bases, with 16 bases left between them. Germline CDR1 SEHNR, CDR2 FQNEAQ (reference sequence).

The chain combines TRBV7-8 with TRBJ1-1, with unresolved D. Germline loops: CDR1 SGHVS, CDR2 FQNEAQ. V lost 2 bases and J 0 bases, leaving 13 bases between the germline ends. The CDR3 spans 16 residues. CDR3 sequence: CASSLYRGKMNTEAFF. The CDR3 DNA reads TGTGCCAGCAGCTTATATCGGGGAAAGATGAACACTGAAGCTTTCTTT.

V is TRBV10-3 and J is TRBJ1-2, with 11 bases matching TRBD1. The CDR3 runs 19 residues. Germline CDR1 ENHRY, CDR2 SYGVKD. The junction had 13 bases not matched to a gene; V was cut back by 2 bases and J by 2 bases. The CDR3 sequence is CAISERGGGQGAQNYGYTF. The CDR3 nucleotides are TGTGCCATCAGTGAGAGAGGGGGAGGACAGGGGGCGCAAAACTATGGCTACACCTTC.

The V call is TRBV15, the J call TRBJ2-3; D is perhaps TRBD2 (6 bases). The germline V and J ends were trimmed by 2 bases and 2 bases, with 14 bases remaining between them. The CDR3 is made up of 16 amino acids. Germline CDR1 LNHNV, CDR2 YYDKDF (reference sequence). The CDR3 loop is CATSRRQRANTDTQYF. The CDR3 DNA reads TGTGCCACCAGCAGAAGACAGCGGGCTAACACAGATACGCAGTATTTT.

The chain links TRBV27 to TRBJ1-1; perhaps TRBD1 as D (5 bases). Germline V gives CDR1 MNHEY, CDR2 SMNVEV (reference sequence). V was pared by 3 bases and J by 2 bases, with 7 bases between. The CDR3 is made up of 13 amino acids. For the CDR3, the DNA is TGTGCCAGCAGTTTTTGGGGCAACACTGAAGCTTTCTTT. As protein: CASSFWGNTEAFF.